Below are 29 T cell receptor beta chains sequenced from a single sample in a study of beta chain features in type 1 diabetes. Study conclusions and caveats: Shortening of TCRB CDR3s, moderate but significant, appeared in all four CD4+ subsets of Type 1 diabetes patients.

Every bit of the isolated RNA underwent reverse transcription, so sequencing read expressed TCRB transcripts. Profiling relied on immunoSEQ multiplex PCR, and the TCRdb table lists in-frame clones only, not all of them. The repertoire holds approximately 730,000 clones, with around 15% as singletons. No antigens are known for them. Sequencing was done on a sample of naive CD4+ T cells from blood. The receptor set was obtained from a man aged 18 to 35 with type 1 diabetes.

This clone has just a few counts. The V gene is TRBV18, the J gene TRBJ1-2; D gene unclear. The CDR3 has 13 residues. Trimming left V 2 bases short and J 8 bases short, with 12 bases between. Looked up from germline, CDR1 is KGHSH and CDR2 is LQKENI. In nucleotides, the CDR3 is TGTGCCAGCTCACCAGGGATAGACCGCGGCTACACCTTC. Its protein is CASSPGIDRGYTF.

This clone has just a few counts. The sample holds other DNA sequences that translate to the same CDR3. The chain carries TRBV25-1 and TRBJ1-2; D is unclear. V shed 4 bases and J shed 0 bases, with 0 bases lying between them. The CDR3 extends over 11 amino acids. Per the germline V gene, CDR1 is MGHDK and CDR2 is SYGVNS. The CDR3, as DNA: TGTGCCAGCAGTGCTAACTATGGCTACACCTTC. Its protein product is CASSANYGYTF.

This clone showed up just a few times. The rearrangement links TRBV7-9 to TRBJ1-1; the D is unclear. The CDR3 length is 15 residues. V lost 5 bases and J 2 bases, leaving 15 bases between the germline ends. Germline V lookup: CDR1 SEHNR, CDR2 FQNEAQ (reference sequence). CDR3 sequence reads: CASSDWKLINTEAFF. CDR3 bases: TGTGCCAGCAGCGACTGGAAACTCATAAACACTGAAGCTTTCTTT.

This clone was counted between two and nine times. This chain connects TRBV5-4 to TRBJ2-1, with D possibly being TRBD2 (6 bases). Germline loops: CDR1 SGHNT, CDR2 YYREEE (reference sequence). CDR3 length equals 15 residues. V was trimmed by 4 bases and J by 0 bases, leaving 11 bases between them. CDR3 sequence reads: CASSRDGSSYNEQFF. The CDR3 coding sequence is TGTGCCAGCAGCCGTGACGGGAGCTCCTACAATGAGCAGTTCTTC.

V gene TRBV28 combines with J gene TRBJ2-4; 7 bases are shared with TRBD2. Germline V gives CDR1 MDHEN, CDR2 SYDVKM. V gave up 4 bases and J gave up 7 bases; unmatched junction bases: 4. There are 13 residues in the CDR3. The CDR3 loop is CASSWEGQNIQYF. CDR3 sequence (DNA): TGTGCCAGCAGTTGGGAGGGGCAGAACATTCAGTACTTC.

The rearrangement links TRBV4-2 to TRBJ2-3; 11 nucleotides align to TRBD1. Trimming took 0 bases from V and 4 from J; bases not matched to a gene: 6. CDR1 is LGHNA, CDR2 YNFKEQ, per germline. CDR3 size: 17 residues. CDR3 nucleotide sequence: TGTGCCAGCAGCCAAGAGGGGACAGGGGGTTTCCCAGATACGCAGTATTTT. Its translation: CASSQEGTGGFPDTQYF.

The chain links TRBV7-9 to TRBJ2-3, with TRBD2 identical over 9 bases. Germline values: CDR1 SEHNR, CDR2 FQNEAQ (reference sequence). Trimming removed 5 bases from V and 2 bases from J; junction bases left unmatched: 5. CDR3 size: 15 residues. Here the CDR3 reads CASSPSGMVTDTQYF. The CDR3 nucleotides are TGTGCCAGCAGCCCTAGCGGGATGGTCACAGATACGCAGTATTTT.

In this sample, this clone turned up a few times. The chain links TRBV14 to TRBJ1-2; 7 positions agree with TRBD1. The germline CDR1 and CDR2 sequences are SGHDN and FVKESK. The CDR3 length is 15 residues. With 4 bases clipped from V and 4 bases from J, the junction kept 9 bases outside the gene matches. The CDR3 sequence is CASSRTGASFYGYTF. The DNA of the CDR3 is TGTGCCAGCAGCCGGACAGGAGCTTCCTTCTATGGCTACACCTTC.

This clone was recorded a few times. The chain combines TRBV5-4 with TRBJ2-4, with unresolved D. Trimming left V 3 bases short and J 0 bases short, with 13 bases between. Germline CDR1 and CDR2: SGHNT and YYREEE (reference sequence). This CDR3 has 16 residues. The CDR3: CASSSVNSLAKNIQYF. Written as DNA, the CDR3 is TGTGCCAGCAGCTCGGTGAACAGCCTAGCCAAAAACATTCAGTACTTC.

The chain couples TRBV2 to TRBJ1-4; tentative D call: TRBD1 (6 bases). Germline V gene sequence: CDR1 SNHLY, CDR2 FYNNEI. Trimming stripped 3 bases from V and 8 bases from J, with 16 bases between. CDR3 length: 15 residues. CDR3 DNA sequence: TGTGCCAGCAGTGATTCCAGGGGTGATCGAGAAAAACTGTTTTTT. Protein product: CASSDSRGDREKLFF. The full variable domain, its missing parts supplied by reference TRBV2 and TRBJ1-4, is EPEVTQTPSHQVTQMGQEVILRCVPISNHLYFYWYRQILGQKVEFLVSFYNNEISEKSEIFDDQFSVERPDGSNFTLKIRSTKLEDSAMYFCASSDSRGDREKLFFGSGTQLSVL.

The chain joins TRBV6-1 to TRBJ2-5; 10 bases match TRBD1. With 5 bases clipped from V and 4 bases from J, the junction kept 4 bases outside the gene matches. This CDR3 contains 14 residues. Per germline, CDR1 MNHNS and CDR2 SASEGT. CDR3 protein: CASSSDRGRETQYF. CDR3 nucleotide sequence: TGTGCCAGCAGTTCTGACAGGGGGCGAGAGACCCAGTACTTC.

This clone came up a few times. This chain joins TRBV6-6 and TRBJ2-1; D may be TRBD1 (5 bases). The germline gives CDR1 MNHNY, CDR2 SVGAGI (reference sequence). Deletions cut 5 bases from V and 8 bases from J, with 7 bases between. There are 11 residues in the CDR3. CDR3: CASSPRDEQFF. The CDR3 DNA reads as TGTGCCAGCAGTCCCAGGGATGAGCAGTTCTTC.

CDR3 residues: CASSIDLEGDNSYEQYF. The CDR3 bases are TGTGCCAGTAGTATAGATCTGGAGGGGGACAACTCCTACGAGCAGTACTTC. The chain uses TRBV19 and TRBJ2-7; D possibly uses TRBD1 or TRBD2 (6 bases each). Trimming shortened V by 0 bases and J by 0 bases, and 15 bases separated the two germline ends. The CDR3 loop spans 17 amino acids. CDR1 and CDR2 from the germline V gene are LNHDA and SQIVND (reference sequence).

The V call is TRBV6-5, the J call TRBJ2-7, with D possibly TRBD1 on 6 matching bases. Germline CDR1 reads MNHEY; CDR2 reads SVGAGI. V lost 6 bases and J lost 4, with 16 bases in between. The CDR3 is 14 residues long. In DNA, the CDR3 is TGTGCCAGCAGAGTGGCAGGGGTCATGTACGAGCAGTACTTC. Residues: CASRVAGVMYEQYF.

This clone was seen just once. The identical CDR3 is also encoded by other nucleotide sequences in the sample. The chain combines TRBV27 with TRBJ1-5; tentative D call: TRBD1 (5 bases). V was clipped by 5 bases and J by 1 base, with 9 bases between them. CDR3 size: 14 residues. Per germline, CDR1 MNHEY and CDR2 SMNVEV (reference sequence). The CDR3 DNA follows: TGTGCCAGCAGTCCCCGGGACAGCAATCAGCCCCAGCATTTT. Its protein is CASSPRDSNQPQHF.

The chain employs TRBV29-1 and TRBJ2-7; a possible D gene is TRBD1 (6 bases). CDR1 SQVTM and CDR2 ANQGSEA come from the germline V gene. Trimming cost V 7 bases and J 6 bases, with 10 bases left between them. The length of the CDR3 is 10 residues. The CDR3 nucleotides read TGCAGCGCCGCGGACAGCGAGCAGTACTTC. This encodes CSAADSEQYF.

For this clone: The same CDR3 arises from other DNA sequences in this sample as well. CDR3 DNA sequence: TGTGCCAGCAGGGGAAACTATGGCTACACCTTC. Translation: CASRGNYGYTF. This rearrangement joins TRBV6-5 to TRBJ1-2; no definite D call. Trimming left V 6 bases short and J 2 bases short, with 4 bases between. Germline CDR1 reads MNHEY; CDR2 reads SVGAGI. This CDR3 has 11 residues.

This chain connects TRBV5-1 to TRBJ1-5; unclear D gene. The CDR3 runs 14 residues. The germline V gene has CDR1 SGHRS and CDR2 YFSETQ. The V end lost 0 bases, the J end lost 3 bases, and 7 bases lay between the germline ends. CDR3 coding DNA: TGCGCCAGCAGCTTGGGCAGCTTCAATCAGCCCCAGCATTTT. This gives the protein CASSLGSFNQPQHF.

The rearrangement joins TRBV4-1 to TRBJ2-7; D remains ambiguous. The CDR3 length is 16 residues. Trimming took off 4 bases at V and 0 bases at J, with 16 bases between the two ends. The V gene's germline CDR1 is MGHRA and CDR2 YSYEKL. This CDR3 is CASSPSPRTSSYEQYF. The CDR3 DNA sequence: TGCGCCAGCAGCCCCTCTCCCAGGACCAGCTCCTACGAGCAGTACTTC.

This clone appeared a single time. The CDR3 DNA reads TGTGCCAGCAAGCCCGAAACAGGATTTTCCTACGAGCAGTACTTC. As protein: CASKPETGFSYEQYF. The chain is built from TRBV6-5 and TRBJ2-7, with TRBD1 as a possible D gene (5 bases). V dropped 7 bases and J dropped 1 base, with 17 bases sitting between them. Germline V lookup: CDR1 MNHEY, CDR2 SVGAGI. This CDR3 has 15 amino acids.

This clone was observed a few times. V usage is TRBV30 and J usage is TRBJ2-3; TRBD2 agrees at 8 bases. J was trimmed by 3 bases and V by 0 bases; bases with no gene match: 11. Germline V gene data show CDR1 as GTSNPN and CDR2 as SVGIG (reference sequence). The CDR3 covers 17 residues. In DNA, the CDR3 is TGTGCCTGGAGTGTACTTTTCGAGCGGGGGTGGACAGATACGCAGTATTTT. This translates into CAWSVLFERGWTDTQYF. The full variable domain, with the rest looked up from reference TRBV30 and TRBJ2-3, is SQTIHQWPATLVQPVGSPLSLECTVEGTSNPNLYWYRQAAGRGLQLLFYSVGIGQISSEVPQNLSASRPQDRQFILSSKKLLLSDSGFYLCAWSVLFERGWTDTQYFGPGTRLTVL.

This clone was detected only a few times. The V and J genes are TRBV14 and TRBJ1-4; 7 positions agree with TRBD1. The ends lost 4 bases at V and 8 bases at J; junction bases unmatched: 7. CDR1 and CDR2 from the germline V gene are SGHDN and FVKESK. The CDR3 runs to 14 residues. The CDR3 DNA follows: TGTGCCAGCAGCCGGCGGGGACAGATCGAAAAACTGTTTTTT. Translating gives CASSRRGQIEKLFF.

Details on this clone: At the DNA level, this CDR3 is encoded by other sequences in the same sample as well. Written as DNA, the CDR3 is TGTGCCAGCCGACCGACAGGGGACTATGGCTACACCTTC. Translation: CASRPTGDYGYTF. J is TRBJ1-2 and V is TRBV6-5, with 8 bases aligning to TRBD1. V was clipped by 8 bases and J by 3 bases; unmatched bases: 5. This CDR3 has 13 amino acids. Germline values: CDR1 MNHEY, CDR2 SVGAGI.

V is TRBV6-1 and J is TRBJ1-5; a possible D gene is TRBD1 (5 bases). The CDR3 contains 15 residues. The germline V and J ends were trimmed by 4 bases and 2 bases, with 12 bases remaining between them. Germline V gene lookup returns CDR1 MNHNS and CDR2 SASEGT. The CDR3 spells CASSARGVRNQPQHF. The CDR3 DNA sequence: TGTGCCAGCAGTGCTCGGGGGGTGCGCAATCAGCCCCAGCATTTT.

In nucleotides, the CDR3 is TGTGCCAGCAGTGAATGGGACAGGAACGAGCAGTACTTC. It encodes CASSEWDRNEQYF. The chain joins TRBV2 to TRBJ2-7, with 8 positions matching TRBD1. Germline CDR1 is SNHLY and CDR2 is FYNNEI. V lost 2 bases to trimming and J lost 5 bases; unmatched junction nucleotides: 2. This CDR3 region has 13 residues.

In this sample, this clone turned up a few times. This rearrangement joins TRBV27 to TRBJ2-5; 9 nucleotides match TRBD2. Per the germline V gene, CDR1 is MNHEY and CDR2 is SMNVEV (reference sequence). This CDR3 has 16 residues. V dropped 5 bases and J dropped 0; count of bases not matched to a gene: 7. CDR3 residues: CASSRTSGPYQETQYF. The CDR3 nucleotides are TGTGCCAGCAGTCGAACTAGCGGGCCGTACCAAGAGACCCAGTACTTC.

This clone was counted between two and nine times. The gene calls are TRBV18 and TRBJ1-1; a possible D gene is TRBD1 (5 bases). Between the trimmed V and J ends, which lost 2 bases and 7 bases, there was a span of 11 bases. This CDR3 spans 13 amino acids. CDR1 and CDR2 (germline): KGHSH, LQKENI. The CDR3 bases are TGTGCCAGCTCACCAGGACAAGACAGTGAAGCTTTCTTT. Translated, it gives CASSPGQDSEAFF.

The gene calls are TRBV19 and TRBJ1-3; D is unresolved. The ends were cut back, 6 bases at V and 2 bases at J, with 5 bases in the middle. This CDR3 has 12 amino acids. The germline gives CDR1 LNHDA, CDR2 SQIVND (reference sequence). CDR3 coding DNA: TGTGCCAGTAGCGGGCCTGGAAACACCATATATTTT. It yields the protein CASSGPGNTIYF.

The gene calls are TRBV19 and TRBJ1-5, with D possibly TRBD1 on 5 matching bases. Germline CDR1 LNHDA, CDR2 SQIVND (reference sequence). Trimming shortened V by 8 bases and J by 1 base, and 12 bases separated the two germline ends. The length of the CDR3 is 14 residues. Here the CDR3 reads CASAGGFSNQPQHF. The CDR3, as DNA: TGTGCCAGTGCCGGGGGTTTCAGCAATCAGCCCCAGCATTTT.